These T cell receptor beta chains were read from a single sample in a study of shared clonotypes between healthy human individuals. Profiling relied on immunoSEQ multiplex PCR, and the TCRdb table lists in-frame clones only, not all of them. The sample has hundreds of thousands of clones; around 78% are singletons. Sequenced sample: PBMCs. The receptors shown here come from a woman aged 40 to 55 in good health. Some clones in this sample may be carry-over from other donors' samples. Both conserved end residues are part of each CDR3. A D gene is named only where the DNA matches it firmly. Some rows mark clone size as missing; the rest say once, few, many or name a class of expanded clone.

TRBJ2-7	TRBV27	-	-	TGTGCCAGCAGCCCAGTGTTCGGGAGCTCCTACGAGCAGTACTTC	CASSPVFGSSYEQYF
TRBJ1-1	TRBV9	-	TRBD1	TGTGCCAGCACCCGAAAGGGGGACAGGGTGAACACTGAAGCTTTCTTT	CASTRKGDRVNTEAFF
TRBJ2-7	TRBV10-2	-	-	TGCGCCAGCAGTGACCCACTACGGGGCGAGCAGTACTTC	CASSDPLRGEQYF
TRBJ2-7	TRBV29-1	-	-	TGCAGCGTCAGACCACAGGTTAGCTCCTACGAGCAGTACTTC	CSVRPQVSSYEQYF
TRBJ1-1	TRBV28	-	TRBD1	TGTGCCAGCAGTGCGACCGGGGGACAGGGGGGCACTGAAGCTTTCTTT	CASSATGGQGGTEAFF
TRBJ2-3	TRBV6-5	-	-	TGTGCCAGCAGCACCGGGGATACGCAGTATTTT	CASSTGDTQYF
TRBJ2-1	TRBV11-2	-	-	TGTGCCAGCAGCATGGGGATCGGGGTCGGTGAGCAGTTCTTC	CASSMGIGVGEQFF
TRBJ2-7	TRBV28	many	-	TGTGCCAGCGGACGGCCTGACTTCGAGCAGTACTTC	CASGRPDFEQYF
TRBJ2-7	TRBV28	many	TRBD2	TGTGCCAGCAGTCTTCCCCACGGACTAGCGGGTGTCTACGAGCAGTACTTC	CASSLPHGLAGVYEQYF
TRBJ1-4	TRBV5-6	-	-	TGTGCCAGCAGCTTGGGAGCAGGGAGGTGGGAAAAACTGTTTTTT	CASSLGAGRWEKLFF
TRBJ2-2	TRBV19	-	-	TGTGCCAGTAGTATTGGCGGGGCAGGCACCGGGGAGCTGTTTTTT	CASSIGGAGTGELFF
TRBJ2-3	TRBV6-1	many	TRBD2	TGTGCCAGCAGTGAAATGCTAGCGGGAGGGAAGACAGATACGCAGTATTTT	CASSEMLAGGKTDTQYF
TRBJ2-1	TRBV5-1	-	TRBD2	TGCGCCAGCAGCTTGGATGGTGGGAGGGCCTCGGATGAGCAGTTCTTC	CASSLDGGRASDEQFF
TRBJ2-5	TRBV20-1	-	-	TGCAGTGCCTCCGGGCAAGAGACCCAGTACTTC	CSASGQETQYF
TRBJ2-3	TRBV6-4	-	TRBD1	TGTGCCAGCAGCGAGGGACAGGGGGCGATAGATACGCAGTATTTT	CASSEGQGAIDTQYF
TRBJ1-5	TRBV27	-	TRBD1	TGTGCCAGCAGTTTAGTAGGGGGCGATCAGCCCCAGCATTTT	CASSLVGGDQPQHF
TRBJ2-5	TRBV7-6	-	-	TGTGCCAGCAGCCTCTCGGCGGGGTTCCTGGAGACCCAGTACTTC	CASSLSAGFLETQYF
TRBJ1-1	TRBV18	once	-	TGTGCCAGCTCATACTCGGGAGGGGCCACTGAAGCTTTCTTT	CASSYSGGATEAFF
TRBJ2-1	TRBV9	-	TRBD2	TGTGCCAGCAGCGTAGAAGCGGGAGAGATTTATGAGCAGTTCTTC	CASSVEAGEIYEQFF
TRBJ1-1	TRBV29-1	-	-	TGCAGCGTTGAACTGATCACTGAAGCTTTCTTT	CSVELITEAFF
TRBJ2-3	TRBV7-8	-	-	TGTGCCAGCAGCTTAGTAGAAGGGTGGCCAGATACGCAGTATTTT	CASSLVEGWPDTQYF
TRBJ2-7	TRBV5-1	-	-	TGCGCCAGCAGCTTGTTACACGAGCAGTACTTC	CASSLLHEQYF
TRBJ2-7	TRBV14	-	TRBD1	TGTGCCAGCAGCCAAGACAGGGGGCATTCCTACGAGCAGTACTTC	CASSQDRGHSYEQYF
TRBJ2-5	TRBV7-3	few	-	TGTGCCAGCAGCCCCGGACTGGGCTCGTTGGAGACCCAGTACTTC	CASSPGLGSLETQYF
TRBJ2-7	TRBV6-6	few	TRBD1	TGTGCCAGCAGGTTTACAGGGGACTCCTACGAGCAGTACTTC	CASRFTGDSYEQYF
TRBJ2-7	TRBV28	once	TRBD2	TGTGCCAGCAGTTCTAGCGGGCAGTCCTACGAGCAGTACTTC	CASSSSGQSYEQYF
TRBJ2-2	TRBV7-9	-	TRBD1	TGTGCCAGCAGCTTGGCCGGGGAGCAGGGGGCCACCGGGGAGCTGTTTTTT	CASSLAGEQGATGELFF
TRBJ2-7	TRBV27	-	TRBD1	TGTGCCAGCAGTTCACCGGGACAGGGGGGGAGTTACGAGCAGTACTTC	CASSSPGQGGSYEQYF
TRBJ2-3	TRBV28	-	-	TGTGCCAGCCGGTCTCCCCCCCTAGACACAGATACGCAGTATTTT	CASRSPPLDTDTQYF
TRBJ2-6	TRBV19	-	-	TGTGCCAGTAGTATCGACATCTCTGGGGCCAACGTCCTGACTTTC	CASSIDISGANVLTF
TRBJ1-2	TRBV5-1	few	TRBD1	TGCGCCAGCAGCCCGGACAGGAACTATGGCTACACCTTC	CASSPDRNYGYTF
TRBJ2-2	TRBV30	-	TRBD2	TGTGCCTGGACAGAGCGGGAAGCGCCCGGGGAGCTGTTTTTT	CAWTEREAPGELFF
TRBJ1-3	TRBV6-5	-	-	TGTGCCAGCACACGATCTGGGGCGGGAAACACCATATATTTT	CASTRSGAGNTIYF
TRBJ2-2	TRBV5-4	once	TRBD2	TGTGCCAGCAGCTTGGGGCTAGCGGGGGGATCGAACACCGGGGAGCTGTTTTTT	CASSLGLAGGSNTGELFF
TRBJ2-3	TRBV7-8	-	-	TGTGCCAGCAGCTCCACACTCACAGATACGCAGTATTTT	CASSSTLTDTQYF
TRBJ2-5	TRBV15	many	-	TGTGCCACCAGTCCACGGGGAGGTGGCGGGGCCTTCAGGGAGACCCAGTACTTC	CATSPRGGGGAFRETQYF
TRBJ2-5	TRBV7-3	-	-	TGTGCCAGCAGCTTAAGAGGAGGGGATCAGACCCAGTACTTC	CASSLRGGDQTQYF
TRBJ2-2	TRBV27	-	-	TGTGCCAGCAGTTCTGGGGACATCATCACCGGGGAGCTGTTTTTT	CASSSGDIITGELFF
TRBJ2-1	TRBV10-3	-	TRBD1	TGTGCCATCAGGGACAGGGGGCTTCATGAGCAGTTCTTC	CAIRDRGLHEQFF
TRBJ2-3	TRBV30	-	TRBD2	TGTGCCTGGGAGGGACTAGCGGGGTATACGCAGTATTTT	CAWEGLAGYTQYF
TRBJ2-1	TRBV5-4	-	TRBD2	TGTGCCAGCAGCCCGGGACTAGCATCCTACAATGAGCAGTTCTTC	CASSPGLASYNEQFF
TRBJ2-7	TRBV29-1	many	TRBD2	TGCAGCGTTGGCCCATTTAGCGGGGGTACCTACGAGCAGTACTTC	CSVGPFSGGTYEQYF
TRBJ2-3	TRBV5-4	once	-	TGTGCCAGCAGCTCCCGACTAGGGGAAGATACGCAGTATTTT	CASSSRLGEDTQYF
TRBJ2-1	TRBV19	-	TRBD1	TGTGCCAGTAGTTGGGGACAGGGGGCCCGGAATGAGCAGTTCTTC	CASSWGQGARNEQFF
TRBJ2-7	TRBV7-2	once	-	TGTGCCAGCAGCCCCCGGCTCTCTGGGGAGCAGTACTTC	CASSPRLSGEQYF
TRBJ2-2	TRBV5-4	-	-	TGTGCCAGCAGCTCGTGGGCCGGGGAGCTGTTTTTT	CASSSWAGELFF
TRBJ2-4	TRBV27	-	-	TGTGCCAGCGCCTCGGGGACCTCCTTGGACATTCAGTACTTC	CASASGTSLDIQYF
TRBJ1-1	TRBV10-2	-	TRBD1	TGCGCCAGCACCCCCTCGACAGGGTTGAACACTGAAGCTTTCTTT	CASTPSTGLNTEAFF
TRBJ2-7	TRBV11-2	few	-	TGTGCCAGCAGCTTATTTTTGGACGGAGCCTACGAGCAGTACTTC	CASSLFLDGAYEQYF
TRBJ2-3	TRBV2	-	TRBD2	TGTGCCAGCAGGGGACTAGCGGGAGGGGGCACAGATACGCAGTATTTT	CASRGLAGGGTDTQYF
TRBJ1-5	TRBV7-6	-	-	TGTGCCAGCAGCTCCGAGCTGGGGAACGGTAATCAGCCCCAGCATTTT	CASSSELGNGNQPQHF
TRBJ1-1	TRBV7-2	-	-	TGTGCCAGCAGCTTAGGTGACCGGACAAAGGAAGCTTTCTTT	CASSLGDRTKEAFF
TRBJ2-1	TRBV2	few	TRBD1	TGTGCCAGCAGTGATCCGGGGACAGGGCGGGATGAGCAGTTCTTC	CASSDPGTGRDEQFF
TRBJ2-2	TRBV5-1	few	TRBD2	TGCGCCAGCTGCCTTGAGGTAGCGGGACCCGGGGAGCTGTTTTTT	CASCLEVAGPGELFF
TRBJ2-5	TRBV5-1	-	TRBD2	TGCGCCAGCAGCCGGGTAGCGGGACCCCAAGAGACCCAGTACTTC	CASSRVAGPQETQYF
TRBJ2-2	TRBV4-1	many	-	TGCGCCAGCAGCCAAGGAGCGGACCTGAACACCGGGGAGCTGTTTTTT	CASSQGADLNTGELFF
TRBJ1-2	TRBV19	-	TRBD1	TGTGCCAGTAGTTTCGGACAGGGGGCCTATGGCTACACCTTC	CASSFGQGAYGYTF
TRBJ1-2	TRBV19	-	-	TGTGCCAGTAGTACGCAGGGGCCGACCAACTATGGCTACACCTTC	CASSTQGPTNYGYTF
TRBJ2-3	TRBV28	-	TRBD1	TGTGCCAGCAGTCCAGGGACAGGGTTAAATACGCAGTATTTT	CASSPGTGLNTQYF
TRBJ1-4	TRBV10-3	-	-	TGTGCCATCAGTGAGTCGGGGAACACTAATGAAAAACTGTTTTTT	CAISESGNTNEKLFF